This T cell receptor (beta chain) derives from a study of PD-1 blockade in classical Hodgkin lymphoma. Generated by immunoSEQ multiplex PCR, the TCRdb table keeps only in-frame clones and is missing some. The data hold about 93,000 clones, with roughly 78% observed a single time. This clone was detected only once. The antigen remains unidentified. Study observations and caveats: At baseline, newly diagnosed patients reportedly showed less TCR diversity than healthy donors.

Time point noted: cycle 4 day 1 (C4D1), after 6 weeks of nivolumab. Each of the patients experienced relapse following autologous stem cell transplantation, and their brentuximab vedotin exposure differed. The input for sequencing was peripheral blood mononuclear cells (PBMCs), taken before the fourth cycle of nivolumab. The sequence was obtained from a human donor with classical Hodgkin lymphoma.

CDR3 residues: CASSKGSGRTSSYNEQFF. The CDR3 region has the DNA TGTGCCAGCAGCAAGGGTAGCGGGAGGACGAGCTCCTACAATGAGCAGTTCTTC. The rearrangement joins TRBV21-1 to TRBJ2-1; TRBD2, as called in the table, went unchecked against the DNA. TRBV21-1 is designated a pseudogene. CDR3 length equals 18 residues.